Shown below are 23 T cell receptor beta chains from a single sample sequenced in a study of identical twins. TCRdb re-derived calls from the 5' RACE reads in MiXCR, one entry per CDR3 protein. The repertoire holds around 480,000 distinct CDR3 sequences, with 12% to 15% as singletons. These data were likewise used in another study, on yellow fever vaccine responses in identical twins.

The sequenced sample was CD4+ T cells sorted from blood. The receptor set was obtained from a woman aged 18-29 years in good health.

This clonotype occurred a few times. The genes are TRBV6-2 or TRBV6-3 and TRBJ2-5; 7 bases are shared with TRBD2. V lost 8 bases, J lost 6 bases, and 6 bases stayed unmatched. The CDR3 length is 12 residues. Germline V gene data show CDR1 as MNHEY and CDR2 as SVGEGT. This CDR3 reads CASSLARKTQYF. CDR3 sequence (DNA): TGTGCCAGCTCACTAGCGAGGAAGACCCAGTACTTC.

This clonotype was observed many times. The chain has TRBV6-1 and TRBJ1-4; D not resolved. The germline V gene has CDR1 MNHNS and CDR2 SASEGT. This CDR3 region has 17 residues. Trimming shortened V by 1 base and J by 0 bases, and 12 bases separated the two germline ends. CDR3: CASSEELERATNEKLFF. CDR3 coding DNA: TGTGCCAGCAGTGAAGAGTTAGAGAGGGCAACTAATGAAAAACTGTTTTTT.

The table lists this clonotype with a few counts. The chain employs TRBV12-3 or TRBV12-4 and TRBJ1-2; unclear D gene. V lost 6 bases and J lost 0, with 11 bases in between. The CDR3 sequence is 14 residues long. The CDR3: CASSAGTTNYGYTF. In DNA form, the CDR3 reads TGTGCCAGCAGCGCGGGAACCACTAACTATGGCTACACCTTC.

This clonotype was recorded a few times. V is TRBV21-1 and J is TRBJ2-1. TRBV21-1 is listed as a pseudogene. The CDR3 extends over 16 amino acids. CDR3 in DNA: TGTGCCAGCAGCAAAATCCAGCAACCGGCCTACAATGAGCAGTTCTTC. It specifies CASSKIQQPAYNEQFF.

In this sample, this clonotype turned up a few times. V usage is TRBV12-3 or TRBV12-4 and J usage is TRBJ1-1; D possibly corresponds to TRBD1 (5 bases). The CDR3 covers 19 residues. V lost 5 bases and J lost 1, with 26 bases in between. DNA for the CDR3: TGTGCCAGCAGTGAGCGACGCCGGGGGGGGACGACGGCGAACACTGAAGCTTTCTTT. It is translated as CASSERRRGGTTANTEAFF.

This chain uses TRBV9 with TRBJ2-2, with D possibly TRBD2 on 5 matching bases. Per germline, CDR1 SGDLS and CDR2 YYNGEE. This CDR3 comprises 15 residues. Trimming cost V 4 bases and J 3 bases, with 13 bases left between them. This CDR3 is CASSLSSSHTGELFF. The CDR3 DNA sequence: TGTGCCAGCAGCCTAAGCTCTAGCCACACCGGGGAGCTGTTTTTT.

The chain joins TRBV10-3 to TRBJ2-6; the match to TRBD2 covers 7 bases. The V gene end was trimmed by 2 bases and the J gene end by 2 bases; junction bases not matched to a gene: 3. The V gene's germline CDR1 is ENHRY and CDR2 SYGVKD. The CDR3 is 16 amino acids. The DNA for the CDR3 is TGTGCCATCAGTGAGGGGGGGGTTGCTGGGGCCAACGTCCTGACTTTC. Its translation is CAISEGGVAGANVLTF.

This clonotype was recorded many times. The chain couples TRBV12-3 or TRBV12-4 to TRBJ1-1; no clear D gene. V lost 8 bases to trimming and J lost 1 base, with 5 bases between them. The CDR3 contains 11 residues. CDR3 sequence (DNA): TGTGCCAGCGTACGGAACACTGAAGCTTTCTTT. This encodes CASVRNTEAFF.

At least ten counts were recorded for this clonotype. The chain uses TRBV28 and TRBJ2-7; possible D gene TRBD1, 6 bases. Germline V lookup: CDR1 MDHEN, CDR2 SYDVKM. V was shortened by 8 bases and J by 1 base, with 18 bases between the two germline ends. The CDR3 has 15 amino acids. The CDR3 is CASCVFSRGSYEQYF. In nucleotides, the CDR3 is TGTGCCAGCTGTGTGTTTTCTAGGGGGTCCTACGAGCAGTACTTC. Supplemented by reference TRBV28 and TRBJ2-7, the full variable domain reads DVKVTQSSRYLVKRTGEKVFLECVQDMDHENMFWYRQDPGLGLRLIYFSYDVKMKEKGDIPEGYSVSREKKERFSLILESASTNQTSMYLCASCVFSRGSYEQYFGPGTRLTVT.

This rearrangement joins TRBV10-3 to TRBJ2-3; tentatively, D is TRBD2 (5 bases). The CDR3 consists of 15 residues. Germline V gene lookup returns CDR1 ENHRY and CDR2 SYGVKD. V lost 4 bases to trimming and J lost 0 bases, with 11 bases between them. In nucleotides, the CDR3 is TGTGCCATCAGTGTCCGAGCGGCGAGCACAGATACGCAGTATTTT. Translated, it gives CAISVRAASTDTQYF.

In its sample, this clonotype was seen a few times. This chain uses TRBV12-3 or TRBV12-4 with TRBJ2-3; D may match TRBD1 or TRBD2 (6 bases each). With 6 bases removed from V and 2 bases from J, the gap between germline ends came to 12 bases. This CDR3 has 14 amino acids. The CDR3 here is CASRKGGNTDTQYF. CDR3 DNA sequence: TGTGCCAGCAGAAAAGGGGGGAACACAGATACGCAGTATTTT.

V is TRBV6-1 and J is TRBJ2-7; 11 bases are a match to TRBD1. Looked up from germline, CDR1 is MNHNS and CDR2 is SASEGT. J gave up 4 bases and V 3 bases, and 11 bases lay outside the gene matches. This CDR3 spans 17 amino acids. CDR3 sequence: CASSDRAGDRGMYEQYF. CDR3 in DNA: TGTGCCAGCAGTGACCGTGCGGGGGACAGGGGGATGTACGAGCAGTACTTC.

The CDR3 here is CASSLGRGGRETQYF. CDR3 nucleotides: TGTGCCAGCAGCTTAGGCCGAGGCGGGAGAGAGACCCAGTACTTC. V usage is TRBV13 and J usage is TRBJ2-5; 7 nucleotides agree with TRBD2. Trimming cost V 0 bases and J 4 bases; bases outside gene matches: 5. The CDR3 has 15 amino acids. Germline loops: CDR1 PRHDT, CDR2 FYEKMQ (reference sequence).

Only a few counts were recorded for this clonotype. The rearrangement uses TRBV12-3 or TRBV12-4 and TRBJ1-2; perhaps TRBD1 as D (5 bases). The length of the CDR3 is 13 residues. Trimming shortened V by 3 bases and J by 4 bases, and 9 bases separated the two germline ends. The CDR3 spells CASSFQGLYGYTF. The CDR3 DNA reads as TGTGCCAGCAGTTTCCAGGGTCTCTATGGCTACACCTTC.

The table lists this clonotype with many counts. V gene TRBV10-3 combines with J gene TRBJ2-6; 7 bases are a match to TRBD1. V lost 3 bases and J lost 1; bases outside the gene matches: 6. Germline CDR1 reads ENHRY; CDR2 reads SYGVKD. This CDR3 spans 17 amino acids. In nucleotides, the CDR3 is TGTGCCATCAGTGAAAGACAGGGTGGGTCTGGGGCCAACGTCCTGACTTTC. Protein product: CAISERQGGSGANVLTF.

This clonotype was seen more than once but under ten times. The V call is TRBV29-1, the J call TRBJ1-5; D gene unclear. Trimming pared 0 bases from V and 9 bases from J, leaving 15 bases between. The CDR3 is 14 residues long. Germline values: CDR1 SQVTM, CDR2 ANQGSEA. CDR3 DNA: TGCAGCGTTGAAGATCTCAGAGAGGTTATGCCCCAGCATTTT. Translating gives CSVEDLREVMPQHF.

The table lists this clonotype with many counts. V gene TRBV29-1 combines with J gene TRBJ2-3; D is unresolved. V was trimmed by 5 bases and J by 0 bases, leaving 9 bases between them. There are 13 residues in the CDR3. CDR1 SQVTM and CDR2 ANQGSEA come from the germline V gene. The CDR3 DNA sequence: TGCAGCGTTTCTCCCGGAAGCACAGATACGCAGTATTTT. Translating gives CSVSPGSTDTQYF.

The chain has TRBV11-3 and TRBJ2-7; 12 nucleotides agree with TRBD1. Trimming took 5 bases from V and 4 from J; bases not matched to a gene: 6. CDR1 is SGHNT, CDR2 YENEEA, per germline. This CDR3 has 15 residues. The CDR3 region is CASSGRDRGRYEQYF. The DNA for the CDR3 is TGTGCCAGCAGCGGTAGGGACAGGGGGCGGTACGAGCAGTACTTC.

This clonotype was observed a handful of times. The chain joins TRBV5-6 to TRBJ2-1; TRBD1 aligns across 10 bases. Trimming at V came to 4 bases and at J to 7 bases, leaving 5 bases not matched to a gene. Germline V gene data show CDR1 as SGHDT and CDR2 as YYEEEE. This CDR3 is built from 14 residues. CDR3 region: CASSPDRGSNEQFF. The CDR3 region has the DNA TGTGCCAGCAGCCCGGACAGGGGGTCAAATGAGCAGTTCTTC.

This clonotype was observed a few times. The chain carries TRBV7-2 and TRBJ2-7; possibly TRBD1 or TRBD2 for D (5 bases each). The germline V gene encodes CDR1 SGHTA and CDR2 FQGNSA. V was trimmed by 3 bases and J by 2 bases, leaving 11 bases between them. The CDR3 has 14 amino acids. CDR3: CASSFGDGAYEQYF. The CDR3 nucleotides read TGTGCCAGCAGCTTTGGGGACGGAGCCTACGAGCAGTACTTC.

The CDR3 DNA follows: TGCAGTGCCAGCCCCCCCGGGACAGGGAGCACAGATACGCAGTATTTT. It yields the protein CSASPPGTGSTDTQYF. V is TRBV20-1 and J is TRBJ2-3, with TRBD1 identical over 9 bases. The CDR3 is made up of 16 amino acids. Germline trimming cut 6 bases from V and 0 bases from J; bases unmatched to any gene: 10. Germline CDR1 and CDR2: DFQATT and SNEGSKA (reference sequence).

The chain employs TRBV25-1 and TRBJ2-1; 12 bases line up with TRBD2. The CDR3 consists of 16 residues. Germline V gene sequence: CDR1 MGHDK, CDR2 SYGVNS. V gave up 4 bases and J gave up 7 bases; unmatched junction bases: 8. CDR3 loop: CASSGLSSGRANEQFF. The DNA of the CDR3 is TGTGCCAGCAGTGGCCTCTCTAGCGGGAGGGCAAATGAGCAGTTCTTC.

This rearrangement joins TRBV28 to TRBJ2-7; a possible D gene is TRBD2 (5 bases). CDR3 length equals 14 residues. Trimming pared 6 bases from V and 1 base from J, leaving 13 bases between. Per germline, CDR1 MDHEN and CDR2 SYDVKM. The CDR3 protein is CASSTWGASYEQYF. The CDR3 bases are TGTGCCAGCAGCACGTGGGGAGCTTCCTACGAGCAGTACTTC. Combining the CDR3 with reference TRBV28 and TRBJ2-7 gives the whole variable domain DVKVTQSSRYLVKRTGEKVFLECVQDMDHENMFWYRQDPGLGLRLIYFSYDVKMKEKGDIPEGYSVSREKKERFSLILESASTNQTSMYLCASSTWGASYEQYFGPGTRLTVT.